The clone carrying this T cell receptor beta chain was seen repeatedly, ten times or more. The data were taken from a study of response to subunit inactivated influenza vaccine. TCRdb passed the RT-PCR reads through MiXCR, listing each CDR3 protein once. This repertoire shows under 500,000 distinct CDR3 sequences, approximately 11% found once; its top ten account for around 12%. The CDR3 totals 15 residues. V was cut by 3 bases and J by 0 bases, with 12 bases left in between. In germline, CDR1 is MGHDK, CDR2 SYGVNS. The sequences come from PBMCs from blood, collected 35 to 45 days after vaccination. The clonotype was recovered from a man aged 50-59 years who received an inactivated influenza vaccine. The chain carries TRBV25-1 and TRBJ2-7, with D perhaps matching TRBD2 (6 bases). CDR3 sequence reads: CASSDRGTNSYEQYF. Here the CDR3 DNA reads TGTGCCAGCAGTGACCGGGGGACCAACTCCTACGAGCAGTACTTC.